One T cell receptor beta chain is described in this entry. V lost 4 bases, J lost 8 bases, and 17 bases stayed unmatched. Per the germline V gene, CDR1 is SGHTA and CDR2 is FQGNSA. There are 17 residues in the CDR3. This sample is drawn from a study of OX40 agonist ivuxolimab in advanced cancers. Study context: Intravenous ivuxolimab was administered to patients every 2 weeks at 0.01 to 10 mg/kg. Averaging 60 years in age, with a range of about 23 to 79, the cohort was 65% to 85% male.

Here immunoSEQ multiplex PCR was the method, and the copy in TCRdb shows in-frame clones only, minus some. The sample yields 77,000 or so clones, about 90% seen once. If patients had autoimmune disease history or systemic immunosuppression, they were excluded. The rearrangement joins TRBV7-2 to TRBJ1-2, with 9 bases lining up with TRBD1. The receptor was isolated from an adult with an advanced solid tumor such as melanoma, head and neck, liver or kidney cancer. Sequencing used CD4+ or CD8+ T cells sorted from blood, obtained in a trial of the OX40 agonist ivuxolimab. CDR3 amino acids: CASSYADTGTGSGGYTF. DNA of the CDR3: TGTGCCAGCAGCTACGCAGATACTGGGACAGGGTCTGGGGGCTACACCTTC.